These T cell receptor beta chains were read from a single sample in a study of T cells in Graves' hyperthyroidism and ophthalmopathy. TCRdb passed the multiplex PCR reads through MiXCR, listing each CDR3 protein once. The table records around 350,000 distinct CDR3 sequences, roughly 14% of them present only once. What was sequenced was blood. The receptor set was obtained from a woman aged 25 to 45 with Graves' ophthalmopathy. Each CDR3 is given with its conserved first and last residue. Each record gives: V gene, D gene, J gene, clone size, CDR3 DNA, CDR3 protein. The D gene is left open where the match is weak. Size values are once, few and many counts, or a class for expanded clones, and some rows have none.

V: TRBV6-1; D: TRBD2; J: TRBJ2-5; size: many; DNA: TGTGCCAGCAGTCGCAGCGGGGGGGCCGGGGAGACCCAGTACTTC; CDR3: CASSRSGGAGETQYF
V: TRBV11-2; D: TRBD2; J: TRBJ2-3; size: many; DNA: TGTGCCAGCAGCTCCGAACCCGGACTAGCGGGGGTTTTAGATACGCAGTATTTT; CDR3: CASSSEPGLAGVLDTQYF
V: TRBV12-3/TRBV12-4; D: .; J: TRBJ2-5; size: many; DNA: TGTGCCAGCAGTTTTCTTTCTGAGACCCAGTACTTC; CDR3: CASSFLSETQYF
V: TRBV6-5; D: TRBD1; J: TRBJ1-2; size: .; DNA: TGTGCCAGCAGTTTCCCGGACAGGGGGCACGGCTACACCTTC; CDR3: CASSFPDRGHGYTF
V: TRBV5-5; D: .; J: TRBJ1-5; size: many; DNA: TGTGCCAGCAGCTTGGTACTCTACAATCAGCCCCAGCATTTT; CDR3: CASSLVLYNQPQHF
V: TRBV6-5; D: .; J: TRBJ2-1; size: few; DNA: TGTGCCAGCAGTTACTATCTGTCGGGTTCCGATGAGCAGTTCTTC; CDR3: CASSYYLSGSDEQFF
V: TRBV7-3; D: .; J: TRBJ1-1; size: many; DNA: TGTGCCAGCAGCGAAGGACCGAACACTGAAGCTTTCTTT; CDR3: CASSEGPNTEAFF
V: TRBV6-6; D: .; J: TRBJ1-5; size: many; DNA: TGTGCCAGCAGTTACAGGATGAATCAGCCCCAGCATTTT; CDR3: CASSYRMNQPQHF
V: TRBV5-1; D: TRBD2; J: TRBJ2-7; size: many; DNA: TGCGCCAGCAAATCTCCAGCGGGGGATCTCAAAAACGAGCAGTACTTC; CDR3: CASKSPAGDLKNEQYF
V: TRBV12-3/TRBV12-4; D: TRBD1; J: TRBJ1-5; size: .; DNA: TGTGCCAGCAGTTTCCCTGACAGGGGGGGACGTAGCAATCAGCCCCAGCATTTT; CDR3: CASSFPDRGGRSNQPQHF
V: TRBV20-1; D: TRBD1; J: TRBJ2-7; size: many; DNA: TGCAGTGCTAGATCCGGGACAGGGGGCCCCTACGAGCAGTACTTC; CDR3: CSARSGTGGPYEQYF
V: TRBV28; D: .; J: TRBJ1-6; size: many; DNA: TGTGCCAGCAGTTTAATACAGAGCTCCTATAATTCACCCCTCCACTTT; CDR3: CASSLIQSSYNSPLHF
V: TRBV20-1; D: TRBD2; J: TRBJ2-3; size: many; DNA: TGCAGTGCTAGAGATCTGGGGACTAGGAGCACAGATACGCAGTATTTT; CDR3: CSARDLGTRSTDTQYF
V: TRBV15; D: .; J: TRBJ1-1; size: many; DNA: TGTGCCACCAGCAGAGGTGGGACGGACACTGAAGCTTTCTTT; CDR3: CATSRGGTDTEAFF
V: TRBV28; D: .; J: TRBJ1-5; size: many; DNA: TGTGCCAGCAAGTTGAAAGCAGGCCATAGCAATCAGCCCCAGCATTTT; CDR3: CASKLKAGHSNQPQHF
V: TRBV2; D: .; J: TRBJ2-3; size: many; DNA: TGTGCCAGCAGTCGTCTAGGGACGGTGGCCACAGATACGCAGTATTTT; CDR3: CASSRLGTVATDTQYF
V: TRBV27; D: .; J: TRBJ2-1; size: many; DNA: TGTGCCAGCAGTTTGGGTAGGACCCCCTACAATGAGCAGTTCTTC; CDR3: CASSLGRTPYNEQFF
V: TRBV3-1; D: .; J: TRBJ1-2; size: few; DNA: TGTGCCAGCAGCCTGGCCGGGGGAGATGGCTACACCTTC; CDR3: CASSLAGGDGYTF
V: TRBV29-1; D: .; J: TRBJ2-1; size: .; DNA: TGCAGCGTTGCCGTCATGGACAATGAGCAGTTCTTC; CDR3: CSVAVMDNEQFF
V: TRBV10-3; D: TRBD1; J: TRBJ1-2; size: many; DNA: TGTGCCATCAGTTCAGGGGGCGGCTATGGCTACACCTTC; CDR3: CAISSGGGYGYTF
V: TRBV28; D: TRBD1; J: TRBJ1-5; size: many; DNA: TGTGCCAGCAGGGGGATTGGACAGGGGGGGAATCAGCCCCAGCATTTT; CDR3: CASRGIGQGGNQPQHF
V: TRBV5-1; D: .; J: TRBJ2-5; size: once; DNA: TGCGCCAGCAGCTTGGGACAGCACAGAGAGACCCAGTACTTC; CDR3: CASSLGQHRETQYF
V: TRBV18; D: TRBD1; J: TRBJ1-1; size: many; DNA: TGTGCCAGCTCACCTCAGACAGGGATAAGGGTAGGGTTGCACACTGAAGCTTTCTTT; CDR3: CASSPQTGIRVGLHTEAFF
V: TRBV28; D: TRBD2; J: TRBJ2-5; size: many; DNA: TGTGCCAGCCGGTCGGGCGGGGGTGGGGAGACCCAGTACTTC; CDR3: CASRSGGGGETQYF
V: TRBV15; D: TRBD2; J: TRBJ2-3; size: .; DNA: TGTGCCACCAGCCCAAGATCCCGGGACTACCTTGTCACAGATACGCAGTATTTT; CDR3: CATSPRSRDYLVTDTQYF